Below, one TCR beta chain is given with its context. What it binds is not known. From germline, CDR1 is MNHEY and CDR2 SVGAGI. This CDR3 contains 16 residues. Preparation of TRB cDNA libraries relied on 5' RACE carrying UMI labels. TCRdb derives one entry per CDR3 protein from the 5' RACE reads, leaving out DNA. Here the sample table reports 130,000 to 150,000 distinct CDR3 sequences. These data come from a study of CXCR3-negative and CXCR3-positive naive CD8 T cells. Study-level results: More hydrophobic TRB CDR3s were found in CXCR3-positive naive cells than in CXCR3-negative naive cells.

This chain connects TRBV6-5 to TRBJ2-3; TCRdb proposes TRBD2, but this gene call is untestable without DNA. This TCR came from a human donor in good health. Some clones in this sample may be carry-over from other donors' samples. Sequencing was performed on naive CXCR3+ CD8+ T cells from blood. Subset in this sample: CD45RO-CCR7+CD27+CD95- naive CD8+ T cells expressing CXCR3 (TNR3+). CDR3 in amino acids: CASSYLAGGPPDTQYF.